The rows below give T cell receptor beta chains drawn from one sample of a study of shared clonotypes between healthy human individuals. Data came from immunoSEQ multiplex PCR; TCRdb stores just in-frame clones and leaves some out. The sample lists roughly 110,000 clones; about 70% were seen once. The specimen was memory CD8+ T cells sorted from blood. These receptors were collected from a woman in her 30s in good health. The CDR3 runs from the conserved cysteine through the conserved F or W. The order of the fields is J gene, clone size, V gene, D gene, CDR3 DNA, CDR3 protein. D genes are given only for firm matches. The size field is filled for only some rows; it gives once, few, many or a size class.

TRBJ1-1 | many | TRBV6-4 | - | TGTGCCAGCAGTGACTTGGACTCCAACACTGAAGCTTTCTTT | CASSDLDSNTEAFF
TRBJ2-7 | - | TRBV6-6 | TRBD2 | TGTGCCAGCAGTCCTGATATAGCGGGAGGGGTCGAGCAGTACTTC | CASSPDIAGGVEQYF
TRBJ1-1 | many | TRBV7-9 | - | TGTGCCAGCAGCTCGACAGAGAACACTGAAGCTTTCTTT | CASSSTENTEAFF
TRBJ2-7 | - | TRBV2 | - | TGTGCCAGCAGTGCCTGGGACGGTAACTCCTACGAGCAGTACTTC | CASSAWDGNSYEQYF
TRBJ2-7 | - | TRBV19 | TRBD1 | TGTGCCAGTAGTACCTGGACAGGGGACGAGCAGTACTTC | CASSTWTGDEQYF
TRBJ2-2 | - | TRBV2 | - | TGTGCCAGCAGTGAATCCCCGCAGGGAATCAACACCGGGGAGCTGTTTTTT | CASSESPQGINTGELFF
TRBJ2-7 | - | TRBV28 | - | TGTGCCAGCAGTTACCTTGGGGACACCAGCTCCTACGAGCAGTACTTC | CASSYLGDTSSYEQYF
TRBJ1-3 | - | TRBV4-1 | - | TGCGCCAGCAGCAACCGTGCGGTCCCTGGAAACACCATATATTTT | CASSNRAVPGNTIYF
TRBJ2-7 | - | TRBV1 | - | TGCACCAGCAGCCGCCCAGAGAGAACGGGGCAGAGCTTCTACGAGCAGTACTTC | CTSSRPERTGQSFYEQYF
TRBJ2-7 | - | TRBV13 | - | TGTGCCAGCGCACGGCGCGAGCAGTACTTC | CASARREQYF
TRBJ2-7 | - | TRBV25-1 | - | TGTGCCAGCAGTGGGCAAGGGCTCTCCTACGAGCAGTACTTC | CASSGQGLSYEQYF
TRBJ2-1 | - | TRBV6-7 | TRBD2 | TGTGCCAGCAGTTACTCGAAACCCAGCGGGAGAATCTACAATGAGCAGTTCTTC | CASSYSKPSGRIYNEQFF
TRBJ1-1 | - | TRBV11-2 | TRBD1 | TGTGCCAGCAGCTTACTTTACGGGACAGGGGACACTGAAGCTTTCTTT | CASSLLYGTGDTEAFF
TRBJ2-6 | - | TRBV5-6 | - | TGTGCCAGCAGCGCAGCACAGGGTCGCTATGCTGGGGCCAACGTCCTGACTTTC | CASSAAQGRYAGANVLTF